These 22 T cell receptor beta chains originate from one sample sequenced in a study of blood T cell repertoires in COVID-19. The table came from immunoSEQ multiplex PCR; TCRdb's copy has only in-frame clones and leaves some out. The sample lists about 61,000 clones, more than 60% occurring once. The material sequenced was peripheral blood. Receptors were obtained from a woman aged 70-85 years with acute or convalescent COVID-19.

This rearrangement joins TRBV18 to TRBJ2-7, with 8 bases identical to TRBD1. In germline, CDR1 is KGHSH, CDR2 LQKENI. This CDR3 contains 14 residues. Unmatched junction bases numbered 8, after V lost 3 bases and J lost 7 bases. CDR3 amino acids: CASSPFDRGKEQYF. The CDR3 nucleotides read TGTGCCAGCTCACCTTTCGACAGGGGTAAAGAGCAGTACTTC.

This chain links TRBV7-3 with TRBJ2-2; perhaps TRBD2 as D (7 bases). Germline CDR1 and CDR2: SGHTA and FQGTGA. There are 15 residues in the CDR3. The V end lost 3 bases, the J end lost 6 bases, and 14 bases lay between the germline ends. In DNA form, the CDR3 reads TGTGCCAGCAGCTTGACCTCGGGGGGCGCCGGGGAGCTGTTTTTT. It specifies CASSLTSGGAGELFF.

The chain uses TRBV2 and TRBJ1-5, with 7 positions matching TRBD1. V was pared by 1 base and J by 6 bases, with 9 bases of the junction left unmatched. The length of the CDR3 is 16 residues. CDR1 and CDR2 from the germline V gene are SNHLY and FYNNEI. DNA for the CDR3: TGTGCCAGCAGTGAAGTTCTGGCAGGGGGAGGTCAGCCCCAGCATTTT. Amino acid sequence: CASSEVLAGGGQPQHF.

This clone has more than one count but fewer than ten. At the DNA level, this CDR3 is encoded by other sequences in the same sample as well. The CDR3 DNA reads TGTGCCAGCAGTTCCCTCCGGGGGGGAGGCACAGATACGCAGTATTTT. Its protein is CASSSLRGGGTDTQYF. This chain links TRBV6-5 with TRBJ2-3; 8 positions agree with TRBD2. CDR1 is MNHEY and CDR2 is SVGAGI in the germline V gene. This CDR3 comprises 16 residues. V was clipped by 4 bases and J by 1 base; unmatched bases: 7.

This clone was observed once. The chain has TRBV11-1 and TRBJ2-3; 11 bases line up with TRBD2. The length of the CDR3 is 15 residues. Germline CDR1 reads SGHAT; CDR2 reads FQDESV (reference sequence). V gave up 1 base and J gave up 5 bases; unmatched junction bases: 2. The CDR3 loop reads CASSLVTSGVDTQYF. CDR3 in DNA: TGTGCCAGCAGCTTAGTGACTAGCGGGGTAGATACGCAGTATTTT.

This clone showed up just once. The chain recombines TRBV18 with TRBJ2-7; TRBD2 is a possible D gene (5 bases). The length of the CDR3 is 15 residues. V gave up 0 bases and J gave up 0 bases, with 9 bases separating them. Germline-derived CDR1 and CDR2 are KGHSH and LQKENI. The CDR3 DNA reads TGTGCCAGCTCACCACCCGACCGGGACTCCTACGAGCAGTACTTC. This sequence encodes CASSPPDRDSYEQYF. Full variable domain (rest looked up from reference TRBV18 and TRBJ2-7): NAGVMQNPRHLVRRRGQEARLRCSPMKGHSHVYWYRQLPEEGLKFMVYLQKENIIDESGMPKERFSAEFPKEGPSILRIQQVVRGDSAAYFCASSPPDRDSYEQYFGPGTRLTVT.

This chain joins TRBV29-1 and TRBJ2-5; D is possibly TRBD2 (5 bases). This CDR3 region has 11 residues. Trimming took off 4 bases at V and 5 bases at J, with 8 bases between the two ends. Germline V gene lookup returns CDR1 SQVTM and CDR2 ANQGSEA. The CDR3 bases are TGCAGCGTTGCGGGGAAGGAGACCCAGTACTTC. This codes for CSVAGKETQYF.

V gene TRBV5-1 combines with J gene TRBJ1-4; a possible D gene is TRBD1 (6 bases). Germline V gene data show CDR1 as SGHRS and CDR2 as YFSETQ. V lost 5 bases to trimming and J lost 6 bases, with 17 bases between them. The CDR3 is 15 residues long. The CDR3 region is CASSEGDNPYEKLFF. As DNA, the CDR3 is TGCGCCAGCAGTGAAGGGGACAACCCCTATGAAAAACTGTTTTTT.

Only a few counts were recorded for this clone. The J gene is TRBJ1-6, the V gene TRBV5-1; tentatively, D is TRBD1 (6 bases). Trimming removed 5 bases at V and 4 bases at J, with 10 bases between. This CDR3 is built from 14 residues. Germline V gives CDR1 SGHRS, CDR2 YFSETQ. DNA of the CDR3: TGCGCCAGCAGGCCGGACAGTTATAATTCACCCCTCCACTTT. This gives the protein CASRPDSYNSPLHF.

The rearrangement joins TRBV7-2 to TRBJ2-5; weak D call: TRBD1 (6 bases). Trimming left V 6 bases short and J 4 bases short, with 15 bases between. The CDR3 covers 14 residues. CDR1 is SGHTA, CDR2 FQGNSA, per germline. The CDR3 region is CASRPDSRGETQYF. The CDR3 bases are TGTGCCAGCAGACCGGACAGTCGGGGAGAGACCCAGTACTTC.

In its sample, this clone was seen a few times. This chain joins TRBV5-1 and TRBJ2-5, with D tentatively TRBD1 (6 bases). The CDR3 length is 14 residues. The V gene's germline CDR1 is SGHRS and CDR2 YFSETQ. V lost 5 bases and J lost 4, with 15 bases in between. The CDR3 loop reads CASSTGTPGETQYF. The CDR3 coding sequence is TGCGCCAGCAGTACCGGGACACCTGGAGAGACCCAGTACTTC. Complete variable domain (other parts from reference TRBV5-1 and TRBJ2-5): KAGVTQTPRYLIKTRGQQVTLSCSPISGHRSVSWYQQTPGQGLQFLFEYFSETQRNKGNFPGRFSGRQFSNSRSEMNVSTLELGDSALYLCASSTGTPGETQYFGPGTRLLVL.

The chain couples TRBV28 to TRBJ1-2; the match to TRBD1 covers 9 bases. This CDR3 contains 14 residues. Germline V gives CDR1 MDHEN, CDR2 SYDVKM. Trimming took 4 bases from V and 6 from J; bases not matched to a gene: 6. The CDR3 loop reads CASSYRGRIDGYTF. The CDR3 DNA reads TGTGCCAGCAGTTACAGGGGGCGTATAGATGGCTACACCTTC.

This clone appeared a single time. This chain uses TRBV6-5 with TRBJ2-7, with 8 bases that match TRBD1. The germline gives CDR1 MNHEY, CDR2 SVGAGI. The V segment lost 4 bases and the J segment 0 bases; nucleotides outside the gene matches: 8. This CDR3 contains 16 residues. In DNA form, the CDR3 reads TGTGCCAGCAGTTCTCACCGGGACAGGAGCTCCTACGAGCAGTACTTC. Its translation is CASSSHRDRSSYEQYF.

V is TRBV6-2 or TRBV6-3 and J is TRBJ2-2; 9 positions agree with TRBD2. The CDR3 covers 16 residues. The V segment lost 4 bases and the J segment 2 bases; nucleotides outside the gene matches: 5. The germline gives CDR1 MNHEY, CDR2 SVGEGT. The CDR3 is CASSSSLAGNTGELFF. DNA of the CDR3: TGTGCCAGCAGTTCCTCGCTAGCGGGAAACACCGGGGAGCTGTTTTTT.

The chain has TRBV3-1 (or the pseudogene TRBV3-2) and TRBJ2-7; 10 nucleotides line up with TRBD1. The CDR3 is 17 residues long. The germline CDR1 and CDR2 sequences are LGHDT and YNNKEL (reference sequence). V gave up 2 bases and J gave up 4 bases; unmatched junction bases: 11. The CDR3 spells CASSQLCKDRGIYEQYF. CDR3 nucleotide sequence: TGTGCCAGCAGCCAACTCTGTAAGGACAGGGGGATTTACGAGCAGTACTTC.

The V gene is TRBV4-1, the J gene TRBJ1-2; TRBD1 agrees at 7 bases. CDR1 is MGHRA, CDR2 YSYEKL, per germline. The CDR3 loop spans 15 amino acids. Trimming at V came to 7 bases and at J to 3 bases, leaving 11 bases not matched to a gene. CDR3 coding DNA: TGCGCCAGCACAACCTCGACAGGGATTGACTATGGCTACACCTTC. It yields the protein CASTTSTGIDYGYTF.

V is TRBV28 and J is TRBJ1-5; TRBD1 matches 7 bases. This CDR3 is built from 16 residues. The V gene's germline CDR1 is MDHEN and CDR2 SYDVKM. J was trimmed by 0 bases and V by 6 bases; bases with no gene match: 8. CDR3: CASSPDRRNSNQPQHF. CDR3 in DNA: TGTGCCAGCAGCCCGGACAGGAGAAATAGCAATCAGCCCCAGCATTTT.

The chain is built from TRBV7-9 and TRBJ1-2, with TRBD1 as a possible D gene (6 bases). Germline lookup yields CDR1 SEHNR and CDR2 FQNEAQ (reference sequence). Trimming took 2 bases from V and 4 from J, leaving 14 bases between them. There are 15 residues in the CDR3. CDR3 sequence: CASSLTGTGAYGYTF. The CDR3 region has the DNA TGTGCCAGCAGCTTAACAGGGACGGGCGCCTATGGCTACACCTTC.

The genes are TRBV6-1 and TRBJ1-2; D gene unclear. CDR3 length: 14 amino acids. Germline CDR1 reads MNHNS; CDR2 reads SASEGT. Between the trimmed V and J ends, which lost 3 bases and 3 bases, there was a span of 11 bases. CDR3 coding DNA: TGTGCCAGCAGTGATACAGCTCCCCACTATGGCTACACCTTC. Translating it yields CASSDTAPHYGYTF.

The genes are TRBV9 and TRBJ2-1, with 9 bases fitting TRBD2. CDR3 size: 16 residues. V was clipped by 3 bases and J by 10 bases; unmatched bases: 14. Germline loops: CDR1 SGDLS, CDR2 YYNGEE. The CDR3 here is CASSGLVAGGPIEQFF. CDR3 DNA sequence: TGTGCCAGCAGCGGACTTGTGGCGGGGGGGCCGATAGAGCAGTTCTTC.

J is TRBJ2-7 and V is TRBV3-1 (or the pseudogene TRBV3-2); D perhaps matches TRBD1 (5 bases). Germline V gene sequence: CDR1 LGHDT, CDR2 YNNKEL (reference sequence). With 8 bases removed from V and 2 bases from J, the gap between germline ends came to 10 bases. CDR3 length: 12 residues. This chain's CDR3 is CASLGRAYEQYF. CDR3 coding DNA: TGTGCCAGCTTGGGCAGGGCCTACGAGCAGTACTTC.

The rearrangement links TRBV6-6 to TRBJ1-1; 9 positions match TRBD1. CDR1 and CDR2 from the germline V gene are MNHNY and SVGAGI (reference sequence). Germline trimming cut 5 bases from V and 4 bases from J; bases unmatched to any gene: 5. The CDR3 contains 14 residues. The CDR3 region is CASSMGQGGTEAFF. The CDR3 bases are TGTGCCAGCAGTATGGGACAGGGAGGCACTGAAGCTTTCTTT.